The source of this TCR beta chain is a study of control samples from healthy donors and cancer patients. V lost 4 bases, J lost 1 base, and 13 bases lay in between. Germline CDR1 is LGHNA and CDR2 is YNFKEQ. The CDR3 totals 15 residues. TCRdb's copy holds only in-frame clones and misses some; the assay was immunoSEQ multiplex PCR. This table has 150,000 or so clones, about 91% appearing once. The sample comprised blood. This TCR derives from a young man in good health. The chain uses TRBV4-2 and TRBJ2-5, with D possibly matching TRBD2 (5 bases). CDR3 sequence (DNA): TGTGCCAGCAGCCCCGTCGGGGAGCGCCAAGAGACCCAGTACTTC. It encodes CASSPVGERQETQYF.